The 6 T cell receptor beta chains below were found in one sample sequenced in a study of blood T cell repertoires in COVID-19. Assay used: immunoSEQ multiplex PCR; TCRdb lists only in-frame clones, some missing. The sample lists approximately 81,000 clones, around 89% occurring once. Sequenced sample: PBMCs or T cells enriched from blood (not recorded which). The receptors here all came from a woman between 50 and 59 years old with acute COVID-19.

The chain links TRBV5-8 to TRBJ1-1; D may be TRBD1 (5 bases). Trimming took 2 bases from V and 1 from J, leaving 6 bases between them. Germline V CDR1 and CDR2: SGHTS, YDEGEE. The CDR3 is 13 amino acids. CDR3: CASSFGGNTEAFF. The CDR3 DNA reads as TGTGCCAGCAGCTTCGGGGGGAACACTGAAGCTTTCTTT.

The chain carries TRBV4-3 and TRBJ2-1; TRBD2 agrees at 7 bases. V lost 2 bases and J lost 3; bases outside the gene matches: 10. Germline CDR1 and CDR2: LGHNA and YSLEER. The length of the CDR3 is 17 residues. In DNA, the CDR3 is TGCGCCAGCAGCCAATCGGCTAGCGGCAACTTCTACAATGAGCAGTTCTTC. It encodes CASSQSASGNFYNEQFF.

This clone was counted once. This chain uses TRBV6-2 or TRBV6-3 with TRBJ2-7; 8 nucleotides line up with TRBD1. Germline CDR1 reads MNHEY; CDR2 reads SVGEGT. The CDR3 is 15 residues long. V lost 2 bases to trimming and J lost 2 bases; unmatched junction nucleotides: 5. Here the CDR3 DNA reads TGTGCCAGCAGTTACCTGCAGGGGGCTGCCTACGAGCAGTACTTC. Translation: CASSYLQGAAYEQYF.

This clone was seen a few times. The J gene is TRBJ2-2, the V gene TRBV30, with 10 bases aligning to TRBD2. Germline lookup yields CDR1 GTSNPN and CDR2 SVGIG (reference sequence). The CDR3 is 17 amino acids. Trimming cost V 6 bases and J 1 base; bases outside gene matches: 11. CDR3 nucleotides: TGTGCCTGCAGTAAGGGATGGACTAGCGGGAACACCGGGGAGCTGTTTTTT. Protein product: CACSKGWTSGNTGELFF.

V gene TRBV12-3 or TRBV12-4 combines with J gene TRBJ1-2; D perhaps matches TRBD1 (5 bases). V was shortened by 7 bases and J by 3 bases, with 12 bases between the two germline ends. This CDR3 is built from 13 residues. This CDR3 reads CASNLPGDYGYTF. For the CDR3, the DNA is TGTGCCAGCAATCTCCCGGGGGACTATGGCTACACCTTC.

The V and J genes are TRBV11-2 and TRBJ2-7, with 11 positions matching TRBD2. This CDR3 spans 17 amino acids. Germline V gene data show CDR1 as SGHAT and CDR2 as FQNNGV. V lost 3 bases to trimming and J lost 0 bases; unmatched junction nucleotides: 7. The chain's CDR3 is CASSFLPTSGTSYEQYF. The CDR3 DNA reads TGTGCCAGCAGCTTCCTACCGACTAGCGGGACCTCCTACGAGCAGTACTTC.